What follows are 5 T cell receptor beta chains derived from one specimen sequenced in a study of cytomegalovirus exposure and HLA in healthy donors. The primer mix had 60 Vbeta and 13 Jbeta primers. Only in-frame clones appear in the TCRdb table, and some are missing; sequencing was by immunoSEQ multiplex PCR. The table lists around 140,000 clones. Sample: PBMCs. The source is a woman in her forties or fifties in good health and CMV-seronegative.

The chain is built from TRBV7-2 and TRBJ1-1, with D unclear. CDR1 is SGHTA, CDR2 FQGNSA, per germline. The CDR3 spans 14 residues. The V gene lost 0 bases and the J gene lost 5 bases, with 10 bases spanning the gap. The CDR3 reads CASSLASTPTEAFF. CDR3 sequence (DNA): TGTGCCAGCAGCTTAGCGAGTACTCCGACTGAAGCTTTCTTT.

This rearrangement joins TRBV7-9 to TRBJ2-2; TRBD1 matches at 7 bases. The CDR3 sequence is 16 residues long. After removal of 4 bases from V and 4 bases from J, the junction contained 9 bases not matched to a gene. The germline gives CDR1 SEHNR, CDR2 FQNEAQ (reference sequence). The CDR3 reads CASSSRGDSLTGELFF. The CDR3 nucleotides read TGTGCCAGCAGCTCTCGAGGGGACAGCCTCACCGGGGAGCTGTTTTTT.

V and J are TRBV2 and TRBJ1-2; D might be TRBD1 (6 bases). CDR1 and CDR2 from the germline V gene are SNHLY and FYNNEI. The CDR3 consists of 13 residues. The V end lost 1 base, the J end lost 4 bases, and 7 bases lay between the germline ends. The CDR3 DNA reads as TGTGCCAGCAGTGAAGAGGGGGTCTATGGCTACACCTTC. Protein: CASSEEGVYGYTF.

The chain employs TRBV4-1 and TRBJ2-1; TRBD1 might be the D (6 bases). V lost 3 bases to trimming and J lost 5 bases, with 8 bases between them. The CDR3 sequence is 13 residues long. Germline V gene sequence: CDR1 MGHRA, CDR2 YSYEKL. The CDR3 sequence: CASSQAGDNEQFF. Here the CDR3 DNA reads TGCGCCAGCAGCCAGGCAGGGGACAATGAGCAGTTCTTC.

DNA of the CDR3: TGTGCCATCTCCTCCTTACAGGGGCCGAACACTGAAGCTTTCTTT. This sequence encodes CAISSLQGPNTEAFF. The chain is built from TRBV6-1 and TRBJ1-1, with TRBD1 matching over 7 bases. CDR1 is MNHNS and CDR2 is SASEGT in the germline V gene. This CDR3 is 15 amino acids long. Losses at the gene ends were 10 bases for V and 1 base for J; bases not matched to a gene: 12.